These 9 T cell receptor beta chains share one sample of origin, sequenced in a study of early T cells in non-severe SARS-CoV-2 infection. TCRdb used MiXCR to reprocess the 5' RACE reads, holding one entry per CDR3 protein. Counted here are approximately 32,000 distinct CDR3 sequences, 5.8% occurring once; the ten biggest clones make up 7.6%. Sequences were obtained from whole blood. The receptors shown here come from an adult who was a healthcare worker with PCR-confirmed SARS-CoV-2 infection or an uninfected control (not recorded which).

In this sample, this clonotype turned up many times. This sequence joins TRBV6-2 or TRBV6-3 and TRBJ2-1; tentatively, D is TRBD1 (6 bases). The ends were cut back, 6 bases at V and 8 bases at J, with 26 bases in the middle. CDR1 is MNHEY and CDR2 is SVGEGT in the germline V gene. The CDR3 loop spans 17 amino acids. CDR3 loop: CASSKRFGRGNADEQFF. In nucleotides, the CDR3 is TGTGCCAGCAGCAAGCGGTTTGGCAGGGGTAACGCCGATGAGCAGTTCTTC.

This clonotype was recorded many times. The chain carries TRBV7-9 and TRBJ2-7; D is undetermined. Deletions cut 1 base from V and 11 bases from J, with 9 bases between. Germline CDR1 SEHNR, CDR2 FQNEAQ (reference sequence). CDR3 length equals 11 residues. The CDR3 region is CASSLGGLEYF. The CDR3 coding sequence is TGTGCCAGCAGCTTAGGTGGCCTGGAGTACTTC.

This clonotype has ten or more counts. This rearrangement joins TRBV6-5 to TRBJ2-3; 10 positions match TRBD1. The CDR3 is 15 residues long. V dropped 4 bases and J dropped 4; count of bases not matched to a gene: 5. Germline V lookup: CDR1 MNHEY, CDR2 SVGAGI. CDR3 in DNA: TGTGCCAGCAGTTCCCACGGACAGGGGGCAGATACGCAGTATTTT. It codes for CASSSHGQGADTQYF.

This clonotype was observed many times. This chain uses TRBV20-1 with TRBJ2-3; D may be TRBD2 (6 bases). Between the trimmed V and J ends, which lost 0 bases and 4 bases, there was a span of 14 bases. The CDR3 is 15 residues long. Germline V lookup: CDR1 DFQATT, CDR2 SNEGSKA (reference sequence). The CDR3: CSAREPTRWADTQYF. Written as DNA, the CDR3 is TGCAGTGCTAGAGAACCGACTAGATGGGCAGATACGCAGTATTTT.

This clonotype was counted ten times or more. The chain has TRBV19 and TRBJ2-3; D tentatively reads TRBD1 or TRBD2 (5 bases each). CDR3 length: 14 amino acids. V gave up 5 bases and J gave up 2 bases, with 11 bases separating them. Germline values: CDR1 LNHDA, CDR2 SQIVND (reference sequence). CDR3 sequence: CASSFRDLTDTQYF. In DNA, the CDR3 is TGTGCCAGTAGTTTTCGGGACCTCACAGATACGCAGTATTTT.

This clonotype was observed at least ten times. The V and J genes are TRBV12-3 or TRBV12-4 and TRBJ2-7; D perhaps matches TRBD2 (6 bases). There are 15 residues in the CDR3. Trimming took off 2 bases at V and 3 bases at J, with 14 bases between the two ends. CDR3 nucleotides: TGTGCCAGCAGTTTATCGGGGGTGCCGAGCTACGAGCAGTACTTC. Protein product: CASSLSGVPSYEQYF.

This clonotype was seen repeatedly, ten times or more. The V gene is TRBV4-1, the J gene TRBJ1-4, with 8 bases aligning to TRBD1. V trimming: 4 bases; J trimming: 0 bases; junction bases outside the gene matches: 4. The CDR3 length is 16 residues. CDR1 MGHRA and CDR2 YSYEKL come from the germline V gene. The CDR3 DNA reads TGCGCCAGCAGCCTGGACAGGGACCCAACTAATGAAAAACTGTTTTTT. Amino acid sequence: CASSLDRDPTNEKLFF.

This clonotype was seen at least ten times. J is TRBJ2-1 and V is TRBV4-2, with 7 nucleotides matching TRBD2. Germline V CDR1 and CDR2: LGHNA, YNFKEQ. The V segment lost 4 bases and the J segment 15 bases; nucleotides outside the gene matches: 12. There are 13 residues in the CDR3. The CDR3 here is CASSPGGIAGRFF. The CDR3 DNA sequence: TGTGCCAGCAGCCCAGGAGGGATAGCGGGTCGGTTCTTC.

The chain links TRBV6-2 or TRBV6-3 to TRBJ1-2; a weak D match, TRBD1 (5 bases). Germline lookup yields CDR1 MNHEY and CDR2 SVGEGT. V was clipped by 6 bases and J by 6 bases, with 17 bases between them. The CDR3 sequence is 14 residues long. The CDR3 loop is CASRTSGGSDGYTF. CDR3 nucleotide sequence: TGTGCCAGCAGGACCTCGGGGGGATCTGATGGCTACACCTTC.